Shown below are 28 T cell receptor beta chains from a single sample sequenced in a study of immune aging and cytomegalovirus after organ transplant. Cells were captured in microwells, and libraries were made with BD Rhapsody targeted mRNA and AbSeq chemistry. TCRdb analysed the single-cell sequencing reads with MiXCR anew, one entry per CDR3 protein. The table shows around 21,000 distinct CDR3 sequences, with about a third occurring only once. The time point here: five sample-tagged time points from pre-transplant (day -1) to day 368 post-transplant, pooled. What these receptors recognize is not known. The source was CMV peptide-activated CD4+ and CD8+ T cells sorted from blood, collected at five time points, pooled. Indicated subset: sorted CD8+CD137+ and CD4+CD154+ T cells after about 11 h CMV IE-1 peptide stimulation. The receptors were gathered from a female donor who had a heart transplant and CMV viremia.

This clonotype has a handful of counts. This sequence joins TRBV11-3 and TRBJ2-1; no firm D call. Looked up from germline, CDR1 is SGHNT and CDR2 is YENEEA. V lost 1 base to trimming and J lost 8 bases, with 12 bases between them. The CDR3 has 14 residues. The CDR3 nucleotides read TGTGCCAGCAGCTTAGGTATAGTGAGGCATGAGCAGTTCTTC. The encoded protein is CASSLGIVRHEQFF.

The V and J genes are TRBV7-6 and TRBJ1-2, with TRBD1 matching over 8 bases. The V and J ends lost 5 bases and 8 bases, in that order; junction bases with no gene match: 13. This CDR3 contains 15 residues. CDR1 and CDR2 from the germline V gene are SGHVS and FNYEAQ. The CDR3 sequence: CASSPGTGYGYGYTF. DNA of the CDR3: TGTGCCAGCAGCCCCGGGACAGGTTACGGGTACGGCTACACCTTC.

This clonotype turned up a few times. The J gene is TRBJ1-2, the V gene TRBV6-1; a possible D gene is TRBD1 (6 bases). The CDR3 runs to 15 residues. Germline CDR1 reads MNHNS; CDR2 reads SASEGT. V was clipped by 3 bases and J by 4 bases, with 15 bases between them. CDR3 loop: CASSDLYRDTYGYTF. The CDR3 DNA is TGTGCCAGCAGTGATCTCTACCGGGACACCTATGGCTACACCTTC.

Comment on this clonotype: The junction departs from the called germline gene at one end, perhaps through a read error. The chain has TRBV3-1 and TRBJ1-2; 7 nucleotides line up with TRBD1. Germline lookup yields CDR1 LGHDT and CDR2 YNNKEL (reference sequence). This CDR3 comprises 14 residues. The CDR3 region has the DNA TGCGCCAGCAGCCTAGGGGGCTCGGCAGGTGGCTACACCTTC. Amino acids: CASSLGGSAGGYTF.

In its sample, this clonotype was seen many times. The chain joins TRBV2 to TRBJ1-6; 9 bases map to TRBD1. J lost 10 bases, V lost 9 bases, and 10 bases had no gene match. The CDR3 is 14 amino acids. From germline, CDR1 is SNHLY and CDR2 FYNNEI. CDR3 residues: CASRDREKVSPLHF. In DNA, the CDR3 is TGTGCCAGTCGGGACAGGGAGAAGGTATCACCCCTCCACTTT.

In its sample, this clonotype ranks as medium-sized. The chain is built from TRBV7-7 and TRBJ2-1; 9 bases align to TRBD2. Germline CDR1 and CDR2: SSHAT and FNYEAQ (reference sequence). The V and J ends lost 5 bases and 7 bases, in that order; junction bases with no gene match: 9. The CDR3 sequence is 15 residues long. The CDR3 DNA is TGTGCCAGCAGCCCTGGGACTAGCTTGGCGAATGAGCAGTTCTTC. Translated, it gives CASSPGTSLANEQFF.

The chain joins TRBV4-1 to TRBJ2-5, with 10 bases that match TRBD2. From germline, CDR1 is MGHRA and CDR2 YSYEKL. The CDR3 spans 16 residues. The V gene end was trimmed by 1 base and the J gene end by 4 bases; junction bases not matched to a gene: 6. In DNA, the CDR3 is TGCGCCAGCAGCCAAGGGCCAGCGGGGGGGCCAGAGACCCAGTACTTC. Encoded protein: CASSQGPAGGPETQYF.

The V gene is TRBV24-1, the J gene TRBJ2-4; D remains ambiguous. CDR1 KGHDR and CDR2 SFDVKD come from the germline V gene. This CDR3 has 11 amino acids. Deletions cut 2 bases from V and 12 bases from J, with 7 bases between. CDR3 sequence reads: CATSDSGDQYF. The CDR3 coding sequence is TGTGCCACCAGTGATTCGGGCGATCAGTACTTC.

Only a few counts were recorded for this clonotype. The chain combines TRBV19 with TRBJ1-1, with D uncertain. There are 16 residues in the CDR3. V lost 3 bases and J lost 6, with 20 bases in between. CDR1 and CDR2 (germline): LNHDA, SQIVND (reference sequence). CDR3 DNA: TGTGCCAGTAGTATTGGGCTGGGAGCCCCCACGGCTGAAGCTTTCTTT. It codes for CASSIGLGAPTAEAFF.

This clonotype was detected a few times. The chain couples TRBV10-2 to TRBJ2-1; maybe TRBD2 (6 bases). This CDR3 contains 16 residues. From germline, CDR1 is WSHSY and CDR2 SAAADI. V shed 0 bases and J shed 4 bases, with 13 bases lying between them. CDR3 amino acids: CASSESSPTRYNEQFF. The CDR3 DNA sequence: TGCGCCAGCAGTGAGTCGAGTCCGACTAGATACAATGAGCAGTTCTTC.

This sequence joins TRBV6-2 or TRBV6-3 and TRBJ2-1; D not resolved. V lost 7 bases, J lost 0 bases, and 10 bases lay in between. The CDR3 contains 14 residues. Germline loops: CDR1 MNHEY, CDR2 SVGEGT. The CDR3 sequence is CASIQESSYNEQFF. CDR3 in DNA: TGTGCCAGCATTCAGGAAAGCTCCTACAATGAGCAGTTCTTC.

This clonotype was recorded only once. The chain joins TRBV6-5 to TRBJ2-2; TRBD2 agrees at 7 bases. J was trimmed by 6 bases and V by 0 bases; bases with no gene match: 16. CDR1 and CDR2 from the germline V gene are MNHEY and SVGAGI. The CDR3 totals 19 residues. CDR3 sequence: CASSYSGSLGLAVSGELFF. In nucleotides, the CDR3 is TGTGCCAGCAGTTACTCGGGGTCTTTGGGCCTAGCGGTCTCCGGGGAGCTGTTTTTT.

This clonotype was detected many times. This chain joins TRBV7-9 and TRBJ2-3; D remains ambiguous. The CDR3 contains 12 residues. Trimming stripped 4 bases from V and 4 bases from J, with 6 bases between. Germline V gene lookup returns CDR1 SEHNR and CDR2 FQNEAQ (reference sequence). CDR3 residues: CASSSTSDTQYF. CDR3 in DNA: TGTGCCAGCAGCTCGACTTCAGATACGCAGTATTTT.

This clonotype was detected ten times or more. An end of the junction does not agree with germline; a read error may underlie this. The chain carries TRBV20-1 and TRBJ2-6; a possible D gene is TRBD2 (7 bases). This CDR3 region has 14 residues. CDR1 and CDR2 (germline): DFQATT, SNEGSKA (reference sequence). The chain's CDR3 is CSAWGGSGANVPTF. CDR3 nucleotide sequence: TGCAGTGCCTGGGGGGGCTCTGGGGCCAACGTCCCGACTTTC.

The chain recombines TRBV6-5 with TRBJ1-2; the D is unclear. Germline CDR1 and CDR2: MNHEY and SVGAGI. Trimming stripped 7 bases from V and 7 bases from J, with 16 bases between. The length of the CDR3 is 13 residues. This CDR3 reads CASTPGRVVGYTF. The CDR3 nucleotides are TGTGCCAGCACCCCGGGGAGGGTAGTTGGCTACACCTTC.

This clonotype was observed at least ten times. The rearrangement joins TRBV7-2 to TRBJ2-3; D is unresolved. Germline assignment: CDR1 SGHTA and CDR2 FQGNSA. V lost 4 bases and J lost 2, with 13 bases in between. The CDR3 has 15 residues. The CDR3 spells CASSSLASNTDTQYF. The CDR3 nucleotides are TGTGCCAGCAGCTCCCTCGCCAGTAACACAGATACGCAGTATTTT.

This clonotype is medium-sized. This chain connects TRBV5-1 to TRBJ2-3; TRBD1 matches at 10 bases. CDR3 size: 15 residues. With V trimmed by 5 bases and J by 6 bases, 9 bases remained unmatched. CDR1 and CDR2 (germline): SGHRS, YFSETQ. The CDR3, as DNA: TGCGCCAGCAGTGACGGACAGGGGGATTGGGATACGCAGTATTTT. Translated, it gives CASSDGQGDWDTQYF.

The chain recombines TRBV5-1 with TRBJ1-2; tentatively, D is TRBD1 (5 bases). Looked up from germline, CDR1 is SGHRS and CDR2 is YFSETQ. The CDR3 spans 13 residues. Trimming removed 7 bases at V and 8 bases at J, with 18 bases between. CDR3 in amino acids: CASRREGYHGYTF. The CDR3, as DNA: TGCGCCAGCCGTCGCGAGGGGTACCACGGCTACACCTTC.

The chain joins TRBV6-1 to TRBJ1-1; possible D gene TRBD1, 5 bases. Germline loops: CDR1 MNHNS, CDR2 SASEGT. V gave up 2 bases and J gave up 7 bases, with 11 bases separating them. The CDR3 totals 13 residues. This CDR3 is CASSEIWGYEAFF. CDR3 sequence (DNA): TGTGCCAGCAGTGAAATTTGGGGCTATGAAGCTTTCTTT.

The chain has TRBV4-2 and TRBJ2-6; 10 nucleotides agree with TRBD1. After removal of 3 bases from V and 3 bases from J, the junction contained 5 bases not matched to a gene. The length of the CDR3 is 17 residues. Germline CDR1 is LGHNA and CDR2 is YNFKEQ. CDR3 amino acids: CASSQPGTGDGANVLTF. Written as DNA, the CDR3 is TGTGCCAGCAGCCAGCCCGGGACAGGGGATGGGGCCAACGTCCTGACTTTC.

The chain carries TRBV5-5 and TRBJ1-1; no reliable D call. Germline loops: CDR1 SGHKS, CDR2 YYEKEE (reference sequence). The CDR3 has 13 amino acids. With 0 bases removed from V and 2 bases from J, the gap between germline ends came to 5 bases. The CDR3 region has the DNA TGTGCCAGCAGCTTGGGCCATAACACTGAAGCTTTCTTT. Amino acids: CASSLGHNTEAFF.

About this clonotype: A read error may explain this, as a much larger clone is one base away. This chain uses TRBV5-8 with TRBJ2-7, with 7 bases identical to TRBD1. V lost 7 bases and J lost 9; bases outside the gene matches: 10. The V gene's germline CDR1 is SGHTS and CDR2 YDEGEE. This CDR3 has 12 amino acids. The CDR3 protein is CASCRQGHGQYF. CDR3 DNA: TGTGCCAGCTGCCGACAGGGACACGGGCAGTACTTC.

J is TRBJ2-3 and V is TRBV24-1; D might be TRBD2 (7 bases). The CDR3 is 18 amino acids. Looked up from germline, CDR1 is KGHDR and CDR2 is SFDVKD. V was cut by 5 bases and J by 1 base, with 21 bases left in between. CDR3 amino acids: CATSGGGLLAGGTDTQYF. The CDR3 region has the DNA TGTGCCACCAGTGGGGGGGGCCTACTGGCGGGAGGCACAGATACGCAGTATTTT.

This clonotype was picked up a small number of times. The chain recombines TRBV11-3 with TRBJ2-1, with 9 bases matching TRBD1. Germline loops: CDR1 SGHNT, CDR2 YENEEA. V trimming: 1 base; J trimming: 7 bases; junction bases outside the gene matches: 8. This CDR3 contains 16 residues. In DNA, the CDR3 is TGTGCCAGCAGCTTAGGGGGGGGACAGGGTAGAAATGAGCAGTTCTTC. Amino acid sequence: CASSLGGGQGRNEQFF.

This chain uses TRBV30 with TRBJ2-7; a possible D gene is TRBD2 (7 bases). Germline V gene lookup returns CDR1 GTSNPN and CDR2 SVGIG (reference sequence). Trimming left V 5 bases short and J 0 bases short, with 17 bases between. The CDR3 extends over 15 amino acids. This CDR3 is CAWGKGGGPSYEQYF. Here the CDR3 DNA reads TGTGCCTGGGGTAAAGGGGGAGGGCCCTCCTACGAGCAGTACTTC.

Of note for this clonotype: One end of the junction varies from germline; a read error may be responsible. The CDR3 nucleotides are TGTGCTAGCAGTTTCAGGAGGAACTCCGGAAACACCATATATTTT. It is translated as CASSFRRNSGNTIYF. The V call is TRBV28, the J call TRBJ1-3; no clear D. CDR1 and CDR2 (germline): MDHEN, SYDVKM. The CDR3 runs 15 residues.

V gene TRBV6-2 or TRBV6-3 combines with J gene TRBJ1-5; no clear D. In germline, CDR1 is MNHEY, CDR2 SVGEGT. The CDR3 has 14 residues. Trimming took off 3 bases at V and 5 bases at J, with 11 bases between the two ends. The CDR3 here is CASSYAGRDQPQHF. CDR3 DNA sequence: TGTGCCAGCAGTTATGCCGGGAGGGATCAGCCCCAGCATTTT.

This clonotype is termed medium-sized. The chain employs TRBV5-1 and TRBJ2-1, with D unresolved. CDR3 size: 12 residues. From germline, CDR1 is SGHRS and CDR2 YFSETQ. Trimming pared 5 bases from V and 4 bases from J, leaving 7 bases between. The chain's CDR3 is CASRGPYNEQFF. The CDR3 coding sequence is TGCGCCAGCAGAGGCCCTTACAATGAGCAGTTCTTC.